The rows below give T cell receptor beta chains drawn from one sample of a study of blood T cell repertoires in COVID-19. Here immunoSEQ multiplex PCR was the method, and the copy in TCRdb shows in-frame clones only, minus some. This table has around 150,000 clones, about 77% appearing once. The sequencing input was peripheral blood. All receptors derive from an elderly woman with acute or convalescent COVID-19. The CDR3 runs from the conserved cysteine through the conserved F or W. D genes are given only for firm matches. Expanded clones are given a class, and other clones once, few, many or no size at all.

D gene: NA
J gene: TRBJ2-3
V gene: TRBV5-1
clone size: NA
CDR3 DNA: TGCGCCAGCAGCTGGGGTAGGGAGGCGGATACGCAGTATTTT
CDR3 protein: CASSWGREADTQYF

D gene: NA
J gene: TRBJ2-7
V gene: TRBV10-2
clone size: NA
CDR3 DNA: TGCGCCATCTTCGACAGGCGAGCTGACGAGCAGTACTTC
CDR3 protein: CAIFDRRADEQYF

D gene: NA
J gene: TRBJ1-6
V gene: TRBV18
clone size: NA
CDR3 DNA: TGTGCCAGCTCACCTGAGACAGGTCGCTCTAATTCACCCCTCCACTTT
CDR3 protein: CASSPETGRSNSPLHF

D gene: TRBD1
J gene: TRBJ1-5
V gene: TRBV6-5
clone size: few
CDR3 DNA: TGTGCCGCGAACCCGACAGGGAGTCCTCAGCCCCAGCATTTT
CDR3 protein: CAANPTGSPQPQHF

D gene: NA
J gene: TRBJ1-1
V gene: TRBV10-2
clone size: few
CDR3 DNA: TGCGCCAGCAGTGAGCCAGGAATGAACACTGAAGCTTTCTTT
CDR3 protein: CASSEPGMNTEAFF

D gene: NA
J gene: TRBJ1-3
V gene: TRBV28
clone size: NA
CDR3 DNA: TGTGCCAGCAGTTACCCCGGGATTGGAAACACCATATATTTT
CDR3 protein: CASSYPGIGNTIYF

D gene: TRBD1
J gene: TRBJ1-2
V gene: TRBV24-1
clone size: NA
CDR3 DNA: TGTGCCACCAGTGATTCCCGGACAGGGGGCCGTGGCTACACCTTC
CDR3 protein: CATSDSRTGGRGYTF

D gene: TRBD1
J gene: TRBJ2-2
V gene: TRBV5-1
clone size: NA
CDR3 DNA: TGCGCCAGTGGGGACAGTCCGAACACCGGGGAGCTGTTTTTT
CDR3 protein: CASGDSPNTGELFF

D gene: TRBD1
J gene: TRBJ2-7
V gene: TRBV29-1
clone size: few
CDR3 DNA: TGCAGCGTTGGGGACAGGGGACCTTACGAGCAGTACTTC
CDR3 protein: CSVGDRGPYEQYF

D gene: NA
J gene: TRBJ1-5
V gene: TRBV18
clone size: NA
CDR3 DNA: TGTGCCAGCTCACCAACGGGGGGGAAGGAGCCCCAGCATTTT
CDR3 protein: CASSPTGGKEPQHF

D gene: TRBD1
J gene: TRBJ1-5
V gene: TRBV6-1
clone size: once
CDR3 DNA: TGTGCCAGCAGTGGGAGCGACAGGGTCAGTGCATATAGCAATCAGCCCCAGCATTTT
CDR3 protein: CASSGSDRVSAYSNQPQHF

D gene: TRBD1
J gene: TRBJ1-3
V gene: TRBV28
clone size: NA
CDR3 DNA: TGTGCCAGCAGTGACAGGGGGATGCCTGGAAACACCATATATTTT
CDR3 protein: CASSDRGMPGNTIYF

D gene: NA
J gene: TRBJ2-2
V gene: TRBV11-2
clone size: few
CDR3 DNA: TGTGCCAGCAGCATCACCCGCGCGAGGGGGGAGCTGTTTTTT
CDR3 protein: CASSITRARGELFF

D gene: TRBD1
J gene: TRBJ2-7
V gene: TRBV19
clone size: NA
CDR3 DNA: TGTGCCAGTAGGGCTACAGGGGCCGCGGAAGATTACGAGCAGTACTTC
CDR3 protein: CASRATGAAEDYEQYF

D gene: TRBD1
J gene: TRBJ1-6
V gene: TRBV27
clone size: NA
CDR3 DNA: TGTGCCAGCAGTGAACAGGGGTCGAATTCACCCCTCCACTTT
CDR3 protein: CASSEQGSNSPLHF

D gene: TRBD2
J gene: TRBJ2-5
V gene: TRBV7-8
clone size: few
CDR3 DNA: TGTGCCAGCAGCCAAACGACCTTAGCGGGAGTGACCCAGTACTTC
CDR3 protein: CASSQTTLAGVTQYF

D gene: NA
J gene: TRBJ1-1
V gene: TRBV6-5
clone size: NA
CDR3 DNA: TGTGCCAGCAGTTACTCCGGGACACTGAACACTGAAGCTTTCTTT
CDR3 protein: CASSYSGTLNTEAFF

D gene: NA
J gene: TRBJ1-2
V gene: TRBV28
clone size: NA
CDR3 DNA: TGTGCCAGCAGTTTACCCACGTCGGACTATGGCTACACCTTC
CDR3 protein: CASSLPTSDYGYTF

D gene: TRBD2
J gene: TRBJ2-5
V gene: TRBV5-1
clone size: NA
CDR3 DNA: TGCGCCAGCAGCTTGGGGGCATCTAGCGGGAGAGGGGAGACCCAGTACTTC
CDR3 protein: CASSLGASSGRGETQYF

D gene: TRBD2
J gene: TRBJ2-3
V gene: TRBV6-2/TRBV6-3
clone size: few
CDR3 DNA: TGTGCCAGCAGTTACGGATCTAGCGGGAGTCATAGCGATACGCAGTATTTT
CDR3 protein: CASSYGSSGSHSDTQYF

D gene: TRBD1
J gene: TRBJ1-6
V gene: TRBV6-1
clone size: NA
CDR3 DNA: TGTGCCAGCAGTGACCCGACAGGGAGAAATTCACCCCTCCACTTT
CDR3 protein: CASSDPTGRNSPLHF

D gene: TRBD1
J gene: TRBJ1-4
V gene: TRBV19
clone size: NA
CDR3 DNA: TGTGCCAGTAGGAACTCCGCTAACAGGGGAAACGAAAAACTGTTTTTT
CDR3 protein: CASRNSANRGNEKLFF

D gene: TRBD1
J gene: TRBJ1-5
V gene: TRBV19
clone size: once
CDR3 DNA: TGTGCCAGTAGTATGGTCGGGACAGGGGACCAGCCCCAGCATTTT
CDR3 protein: CASSMVGTGDQPQHF

D gene: TRBD1
J gene: TRBJ2-1
V gene: TRBV7-9
clone size: NA
CDR3 DNA: TGTGCCAGCAGCTTCCCGGGACAGAGGGGTGAGTTCTTC
CDR3 protein: CASSFPGQRGEFF

D gene: TRBD1
J gene: TRBJ2-5
V gene: TRBV3-1/TRBV3-2
clone size: NA
CDR3 DNA: TGTGCCAGCAGCCCATCAGGGGGTGGGGAGACCCAGTACTTC
CDR3 protein: CASSPSGGGETQYF

D gene: TRBD2
J gene: TRBJ2-7
V gene: TRBV5-1
clone size: NA
CDR3 DNA: TGCGCCAGCACCTCTACCCTGGGAGGGAACGACGAGCAGTACTTC
CDR3 protein: CASTSTLGGNDEQYF

D gene: NA
J gene: TRBJ2-2
V gene: TRBV6-5
clone size: once
CDR3 DNA: TGTGCCAGCAGTCCACTAGCTTACACCGGGGAGCTGTTTTTT
CDR3 protein: CASSPLAYTGELFF

D gene: NA
J gene: TRBJ1-5
V gene: TRBV4-1
clone size: few
CDR3 DNA: TGCGCCAGCAGCCCTTCAATGACAATTCAGCCCCAGCATTTT
CDR3 protein: CASSPSMTIQPQHF

D gene: TRBD1
J gene: TRBJ1-1
V gene: TRBV7-9
clone size: NA
CDR3 DNA: TGTGCCAGCAGCTTACCCCCTGGACAGGGTGACACTGAAGCTTTCTTT
CDR3 protein: CASSLPPGQGDTEAFF

D gene: TRBD1
J gene: TRBJ2-2
V gene: TRBV5-6
clone size: once
CDR3 DNA: TGTGCCAGCAGCCGCAGGGGGCGCCGAACCGGGGAGCTGTTTTTT
CDR3 protein: CASSRRGRRTGELFF

D gene: TRBD1
J gene: TRBJ1-4
V gene: TRBV29-1
clone size: few
CDR3 DNA: TGCAGCGTTGACGGCGTACCAGGACAGGAGGGGGAAAAACTGTTTTTT
CDR3 protein: CSVDGVPGQEGEKLFF

D gene: NA
J gene: TRBJ2-1
V gene: TRBV7-9
clone size: NA
CDR3 DNA: TGTGCCAGCAGCTCCTTCTCCCGGGGTGGTCGCGCGGAATACAATGAGCAGTTCTTC
CDR3 protein: CASSSFSRGGRAEYNEQFF

D gene: NA
J gene: TRBJ1-1
V gene: TRBV5-1
clone size: NA
CDR3 DNA: TGCGCCAGCAGCTTGGCCGTGGCGGACACTGAAGCTTTCTTT
CDR3 protein: CASSLAVADTEAFF

D gene: NA
J gene: TRBJ1-1
V gene: TRBV28
clone size: few
CDR3 DNA: TGTGCCAGCAGTTCCCCGGGACTTAAGGGCAGTGAAGCTTTCTTT
CDR3 protein: CASSSPGLKGSEAFF

D gene: TRBD1
J gene: TRBJ1-4
V gene: TRBV7-8
clone size: once
CDR3 DNA: TGTGCCAGCAGCTTAGGTCGGGACAGGGTTGAAAAACTGTTTTTT
CDR3 protein: CASSLGRDRVEKLFF

D gene: TRBD1
J gene: TRBJ2-2
V gene: TRBV7-9
clone size: NA
CDR3 DNA: TGTGCCAGCAGCTGGGACAGGGGGCAGGTCGGGGAGCTGTTTTTT
CDR3 protein: CASSWDRGQVGELFF

D gene: TRBD1
J gene: TRBJ2-5
V gene: TRBV7-3
clone size: NA
CDR3 DNA: TGTGCCAGCAGCTTAACACGGACAGGGGGAGAGACCCAGTACTTC
CDR3 protein: CASSLTRTGGETQYF

D gene: NA
J gene: TRBJ2-3
V gene: TRBV5-1
clone size: NA
CDR3 DNA: TGCGCCAGCAGCTTGGAAGGCCTAGGGGGCACAGATACGCAGTATTTT
CDR3 protein: CASSLEGLGGTDTQYF

D gene: TRBD2
J gene: TRBJ2-5
V gene: TRBV5-4
clone size: NA
CDR3 DNA: TGTGCCAGCAGCACCGGAGGCCTAGCGGGGGGGTTTGGAGAGACCCAGTACTTC
CDR3 protein: CASSTGGLAGGFGETQYF

D gene: TRBD1
J gene: TRBJ2-7
V gene: TRBV2
clone size: NA
CDR3 DNA: TGTGCCAGCAGGCGACAGGGGGCCCACGAGCAGTACTTC
CDR3 protein: CASRRQGAHEQYF

D gene: NA
J gene: TRBJ1-6
V gene: TRBV12-3/TRBV12-4
clone size: once
CDR3 DNA: TGTGCCAGCAGCCCGGATAATTCACCCCTCCACTTT
CDR3 protein: CASSPDNSPLHF

D gene: NA
J gene: TRBJ2-5
V gene: TRBV19
clone size: NA
CDR3 DNA: TGTGCCAGTACCGACAGGAACCAAGAGACCCAGTACTTC
CDR3 protein: CASTDRNQETQYF

D gene: TRBD2
J gene: TRBJ2-1
V gene: TRBV11-2
clone size: NA
CDR3 DNA: TGTGCCAGCAGCCTCCCGACTAGCGGGAGAAGCAATGAGCAGTTCTTC
CDR3 protein: CASSLPTSGRSNEQFF